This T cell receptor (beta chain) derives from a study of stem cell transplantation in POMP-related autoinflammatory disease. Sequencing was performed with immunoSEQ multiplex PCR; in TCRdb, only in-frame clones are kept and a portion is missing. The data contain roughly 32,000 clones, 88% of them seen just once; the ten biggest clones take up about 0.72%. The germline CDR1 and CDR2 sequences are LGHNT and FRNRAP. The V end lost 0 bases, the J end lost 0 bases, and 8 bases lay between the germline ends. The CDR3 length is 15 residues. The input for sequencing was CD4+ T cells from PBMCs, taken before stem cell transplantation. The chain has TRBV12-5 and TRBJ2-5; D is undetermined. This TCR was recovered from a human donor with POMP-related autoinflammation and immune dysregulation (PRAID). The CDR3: CASGLVDWYQETQYF. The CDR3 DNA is TGTGCTAGTGGTTTGGTAGATTGGTACCAAGAGACCCAGTACTTC.